A selection of T cell receptor beta chains follows, all from one sample in a study of T-cell reconstitution after alpha-beta-depleted transplantation in children. TCRdb fed the PCR reads into MiXCR, producing one record per CDR3 protein. The sample lists fewer than 1 million distinct CDR3 sequences; roughly 15% were seen once. Sequenced material: PBMCs, mostly from graft donor cells, taken 360 days after TCRalphabeta/CD19-depleted stem cell transplant. These receptors all stem from a male patient between 5 and 17 years old who had a stem cell transplant for acute lymphoblastic leukemia, so the T cells may come from the graft donor. CDR3s leave out the opening cysteine and the closing phenylalanine or tryptophan.

V: TRBV5-1
CDR3: ASSLEPGGGFYTEAF

V: TRBV12-3/TRBV12-4
CDR3: ASSHRGYFADTQY

V: TRBV29-1
CDR3: SVEVRGLGQY

V: TRBV27
CDR3: ASSFSGANVLT

V: TRBV20-1
CDR3: SAREGTGVYNEQF

V: TRBV12-3/TRBV12-4
CDR3: ASSPAGGYGALSGANVLT

V: TRBV15
CDR3: ATSRDPSRVVNLGEQY

V: TRBV7-2
CDR3: ASSLMKQETQY

V: TRBV12-3/TRBV12-4
CDR3: ASSFGLAGDGETQY

V: TRBV12-3/TRBV12-4
CDR3: ASSLWGGNQPQH

V: TRBV3-1
CDR3: ASSPRQGWNQPQH

V: TRBV4-2
CDR3: ASSQPSGFSYNEQF

V: TRBV29-1
CDR3: SVERGFLSGELF

V: TRBV18
CDR3: ASSPPFSGSSYEQY

V: TRBV29-1
CDR3: SVEVFRTGAGNTIY

V: TRBV20-1
CDR3: SATSHEQY

V: TRBV24-1
CDR3: ATRQGGTYEQY

V: TRBV4-1
CDR3: ASSQQGSSGNTIY

V: TRBV19
CDR3: ASSTTQLAGGPKNEQF

V: TRBV27
CDR3: ASSPTVGPTYEQY

V: TRBV18
CDR3: ASSPGQGATETQY

V: TRBV7-8
CDR3: ASSSLGPTSFTEAF

V: TRBV4-1
CDR3: ASSRLGLAINDEQF

V: TRBV25-1
CDR3: ASSGPARDIQETQY

V: TRBV15
CDR3: ATSRDRGGGAKNIQY

V: TRBV24-1
CDR3: ATSVSRTGGYEQY

V: TRBV20-1
CDR3: SARDHGSYSETQY

V: TRBV7-6
CDR3: ASSHTLAGYEQY

V: TRBV10-3
CDR3: AISETGTATNEKLF

V: TRBV28
CDR3: ASSLSLAGGPLQETQY

V: TRBV6-5
CDR3: ASSHSEGLAYNEQF

V: TRBV5-1
CDR3: ASSPRQVEETQY

V: TRBV7-9
CDR3: ASSSHRAYGYT

V: TRBV12-3/TRBV12-4
CDR3: ASSLAATGELF

V: TRBV18
CDR3: ASSELPEASGANVLT

V: TRBV11-2
CDR3: ASSFGAGGNYEQY